The 16 T cell receptor beta chains listed next were all sequenced from one sample in a study of CD8+CD57+ T cells in acquired aplastic anemia. All sequencing subjects had displayed CD8+CD57+ cell expansion on flow cytometry. Genomic DNA was employed as the template in profiling TCR beta VDJ and CDR3. TCRdb reanalysed the reads using MiXCR and keeps one entry per CDR3 protein. The table shows roughly 180,000 distinct CDR3 sequences, with around 50% occurring only once. The sequenced sample consisted of sorted CD4+, CD8+, or CD8+CD57+ T cells (not recorded which) from PBMCs. These receptors were collected from a human donor with aplastic anemia.

This clonotype has a count of ten or more. V is TRBV29-1 and J is TRBJ2-3; D may be TRBD2 (5 bases). Trimming took off 5 bases at V and 0 bases at J, with 9 bases between the two ends. The CDR3 has 13 residues. Germline CDR1 and CDR2: SQVTM and ANQGSEA. As DNA, the CDR3 is TGCAGCGTTACCGGACTGAGCACAGATACGCAGTATTTT. Translation gives CSVTGLSTDTQYF.

J is TRBJ2-1 and V is TRBV19; 9 nucleotides agree with TRBD2. The ends lost 8 bases at V and 4 bases at J; junction bases unmatched: 0. Germline lookup yields CDR1 LNHDA and CDR2 SQIVND (reference sequence). The CDR3 is made up of 12 amino acids. Here the CDR3 reads CASAGGYNEQFF. The DNA for the CDR3 is TGTGCCAGTGCGGGGGGGTACAATGAGCAGTTCTTC.

This clonotype was counted once. The CDR3 here is CASSGVKGDTEAFF. CDR3 DNA sequence: TGTGCCAGCAGCGGGGTCAAGGGGGACACTGAAGCTTTCTTT. The chain uses TRBV9 and TRBJ1-1; tentatively, D is TRBD1 (6 bases). V dropped 3 bases and J dropped 3 bases, with 12 bases sitting between them. In germline, CDR1 is SGDLS, CDR2 YYNGEE. There are 14 residues in the CDR3. The entire variable domain, with the rest obtained from reference TRBV9 and TRBJ1-1, is as follows: DSGVTQTPKHLITATGQRVTLRCSPRSGDLSVYWYQQSLDQGLQFLIQYYNGEERAKGNILERFSAQQFPDLHSELNLSSLELGDSALYFCASSGVKGDTEAFFGQGTRLTVV.

This chain uses TRBV24-1 with TRBJ2-3, with 11 bases lining up with TRBD2. The CDR3 is made up of 15 amino acids. The ends lost 4 bases at V and 1 base at J; junction bases unmatched: 0. The V gene's germline CDR1 is KGHDR and CDR2 SFDVKD. The CDR3 reads CATSETSGGTDTQYF. The CDR3, as DNA: TGTGCCACCAGTGAGACTAGCGGGGGCACAGATACGCAGTATTTT.

For the CDR3, the DNA is TGTGCCACCAGTGATCCAGCCCGAACCGGGGAGCTGTTTTTT. The encoded protein is CATSDPARTGELFF. The chain employs TRBV24-1 and TRBJ2-2; no definite D call. The CDR3 consists of 14 residues. V was cut by 3 bases and J by 5 bases, with 9 bases left in between. The germline CDR1 and CDR2 sequences are KGHDR and SFDVKD.

The CDR3 reads CASSLGDEKLFF. In DNA form, the CDR3 reads TGTGCCAGCAGCTTGGGGGATGAAAAACTGTTTTTT. The gene calls are TRBV5-6 and TRBJ1-4; D unresolved. CDR3 length: 12 amino acids. CDR1 is SGHDT and CDR2 is YYEEEE in the germline V gene. V was shortened by 0 bases and J by 6 bases, with 3 bases between the two germline ends.

About this clonotype itself: Germline is not matched at one junction end, which may reflect a read error. V usage is TRBV2 and J usage is TRBJ2-5; 9 positions agree with TRBD1. The length of the CDR3 is 13 residues. Germline lookup yields CDR1 SNHLY and CDR2 FYNNEI. CDR3 sequence (DNA): TGTGCCAGCAGGGGGACAGGGCAAGGGACCCAGTACTTC. It encodes CASRGTGQGTQYF.

Remarks on this clonotype: A clone one base away is much larger, so this may be a read error. CDR3 amino acids: CASSQIRAAIMNTEASF. The CDR3 DNA is TGTGCCAGTAGTCAGATTCGGGCAGCCATTATGAACACTGAAGCTTCCTTT. The chain carries TRBV19 and TRBJ1-1; D gene ambiguous. This CDR3 is built from 17 residues. CDR1 and CDR2 from the germline V gene are LNHDA and SQIVND (reference sequence).

The chain joins TRBV2 to TRBJ1-5; possibly TRBD1 for D (6 bases). The CDR3 length is 13 residues. CDR1 is SNHLY, CDR2 FYNNEI, per germline. Trimming cost V 6 bases and J 5 bases, with 11 bases left between them. In DNA form, the CDR3 reads TGTGCCAGCAGCCGGGACATCCATCAGCCCCAGCATTTT. It specifies CASSRDIHQPQHF.

This clonotype was observed at least ten times. This sequence joins TRBV12-3 or TRBV12-4 and TRBJ1-6, with 7 positions matching TRBD1. Losses at the gene ends were 1 base for V and 8 bases for J; bases not matched to a gene: 2. The CDR3 covers 14 residues. The CDR3 DNA reads TGTGCCAGCAGTTTAGGACAGGGATATTCACCCCTCCACTTT. It encodes CASSLGQGYSPLHF.

V usage is TRBV19 and J usage is TRBJ2-5; 9 nucleotides align to TRBD1. The CDR3 runs to 14 residues. Germline V gene sequence: CDR1 LNHDA, CDR2 SQIVND (reference sequence). Losses at the gene ends were 5 bases for V and 5 bases for J; bases not matched to a gene: 6. CDR3 sequence reads: CASSQGTGPETQYF. CDR3 bases: TGTGCCAGTAGTCAAGGGACAGGGCCCGAGACCCAGTACTTC.

This chain links TRBV19 with TRBJ2-3; TRBD2 might be the D (6 bases). V shed 5 bases and J shed 2 bases, with 8 bases lying between them. The CDR3 has 13 amino acids. The germline V gene has CDR1 LNHDA and CDR2 SQIVND (reference sequence). CDR3 residues: CASSASDTDTQYF. Written as DNA, the CDR3 is TGTGCCAGTAGTGCTAGCGACACAGATACGCAGTATTTT.

J is TRBJ1-2 and V is TRBV2; a possible D gene is TRBD1 (6 bases). CDR1 is SNHLY and CDR2 is FYNNEI in the germline V gene. Deletions cut 8 bases from V and 6 bases from J, with 13 bases between. There are 12 residues in the CDR3. This chain's CDR3 is CASGGGANGYTF. The CDR3 DNA sequence: TGTGCCAGCGGGGGCGGCGCCAATGGCTACACCTTC.

The rearrangement joins TRBV27 to TRBJ2-7, with 12 bases aligning to TRBD2. The CDR3 sequence is 17 residues long. The germline V gene has CDR1 MNHEY and CDR2 SMNVEV (reference sequence). V shed 8 bases and J 1 base; nucleotides not matched to a gene: 12. The CDR3 is CASHPGLAGRRSYEQYF. The CDR3 region has the DNA TGTGCCAGCCACCCGGGACTAGCGGGTCGGCGGTCCTACGAGCAGTACTTC.

The chain employs TRBV10-3 and TRBJ2-7, with 14 nucleotides matching TRBD2. The ends lost 0 bases at V and 5 bases at J; junction bases unmatched: 6. There are 17 residues in the CDR3. Germline V lookup: CDR1 ENHRY, CDR2 SYGVKD. DNA for the CDR3: TGTGCCATCAGTGAGTCTCCGACTAGCGGGGGGGCACACGAGCAGTACTTC. Translating gives CAISESPTSGGAHEQYF.

In this sample, this clonotype turned up many times. The gene calls are TRBV25-1 and TRBJ2-7; D is uncertain. V was pared by 6 bases and J by 0 bases, with 9 bases between. The CDR3 length is 13 residues. Germline V gene data show CDR1 as MGHDK and CDR2 as SYGVNS. CDR3 sequence: CASRDKSSYEQYF. The CDR3 DNA reads TGTGCCAGCAGAGACAAGAGCTCCTACGAGCAGTACTTC.